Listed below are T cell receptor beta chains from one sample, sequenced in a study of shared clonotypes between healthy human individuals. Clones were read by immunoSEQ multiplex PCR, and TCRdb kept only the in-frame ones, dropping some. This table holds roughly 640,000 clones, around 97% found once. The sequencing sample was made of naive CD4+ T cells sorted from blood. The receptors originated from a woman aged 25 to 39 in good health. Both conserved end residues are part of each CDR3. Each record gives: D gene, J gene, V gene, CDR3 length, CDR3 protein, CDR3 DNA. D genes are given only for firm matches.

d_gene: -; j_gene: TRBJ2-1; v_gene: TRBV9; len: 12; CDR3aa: CASSENDNEQFF; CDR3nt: TGTGCCAGCAGCGAAAATGACAATGAGCAGTTCTTC
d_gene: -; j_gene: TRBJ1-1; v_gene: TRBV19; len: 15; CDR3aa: CASQPRRGAHTEAFF; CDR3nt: TGTGCCTCCCAACCCCGTCGAGGGGCGCACACTGAAGCTTTCTTT
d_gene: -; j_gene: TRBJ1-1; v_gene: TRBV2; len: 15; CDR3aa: CASSDWGRVTTEAFF; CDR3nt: TGTGCCAGCAGTGATTGGGGGCGCGTCACCACTGAAGCTTTCTTT
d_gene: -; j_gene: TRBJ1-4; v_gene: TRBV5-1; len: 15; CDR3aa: CASTVSTGSNEKLFF; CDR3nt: TGCGCCAGCACCGTCAGCACAGGGTCCAATGAAAAACTGTTTTTT
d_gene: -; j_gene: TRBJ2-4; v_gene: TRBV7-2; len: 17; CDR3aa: CASSLKQRMVYKNIQYF; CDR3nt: TGTGCCAGCAGCTTAAAACAGAGAATGGTTTATAAAAACATTCAGTACTTC
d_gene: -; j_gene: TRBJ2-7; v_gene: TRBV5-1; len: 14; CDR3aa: CASSLTGGGNEQYF; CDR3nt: TGCGCCAGCAGCTTGACCGGGGGAGGTAACGAGCAGTACTTC
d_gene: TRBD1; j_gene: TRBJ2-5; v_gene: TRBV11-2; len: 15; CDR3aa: CASSSQGVAEETQYF; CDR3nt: TGTGCCAGCAGCTCCCAGGGGGTCGCGGAAGAGACCCAGTACTTC
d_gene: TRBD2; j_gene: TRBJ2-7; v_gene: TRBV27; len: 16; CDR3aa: CASSLSELAAGYEQYF; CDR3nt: TGTGCCAGCAGTTTATCGGAACTAGCGGCCGGCTACGAGCAGTACTTC
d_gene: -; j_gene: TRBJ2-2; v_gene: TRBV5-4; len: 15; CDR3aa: CASSLSLGNTGELFF; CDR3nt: TGTGCCAGCAGCTTAAGCCTTGGGAACACCGGGGAGCTGTTTTTT
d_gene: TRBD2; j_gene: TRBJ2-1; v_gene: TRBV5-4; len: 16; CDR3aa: CASSSLAASPGNEQFF; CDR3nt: TGTGCCAGCAGCTCCCTAGCGGCCTCCCCTGGGAATGAGCAGTTCTTC
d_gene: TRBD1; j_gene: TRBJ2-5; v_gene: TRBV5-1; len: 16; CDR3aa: CASSLGFVTGEETQYF; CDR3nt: TGCGCCAGCAGCTTGGGATTCGTGACAGGGGAAGAGACCCAGTACTTC
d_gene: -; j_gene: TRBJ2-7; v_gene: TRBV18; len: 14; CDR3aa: CASSEQDGFYEQYF; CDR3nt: TGTGCCAGCTCAGAACAGGACGGGTTCTACGAGCAGTACTTC
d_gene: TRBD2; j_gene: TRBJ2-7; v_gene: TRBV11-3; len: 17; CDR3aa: CASSPTSAGGGPYEQYF; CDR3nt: TGTGCCAGCAGCCCTACTTCGGCGGGAGGGGGGCCCTACGAGCAGTACTTC
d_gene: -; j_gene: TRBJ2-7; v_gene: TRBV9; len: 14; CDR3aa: CASSLTGEVNEQYF; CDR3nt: TGTGCCAGCAGCCTCACGGGAGAGGTAAACGAGCAGTACTTC
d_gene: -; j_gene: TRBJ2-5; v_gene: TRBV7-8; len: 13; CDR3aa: CASRLRGQETQYF; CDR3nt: TGTGCCAGCAGACTCCGGGGGCAAGAGACCCAGTACTTC
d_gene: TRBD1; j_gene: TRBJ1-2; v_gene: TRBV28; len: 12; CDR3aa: CASSSTGHGYTF; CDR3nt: TGTGCCAGCAGTTCGACAGGGCATGGCTACACCTTC
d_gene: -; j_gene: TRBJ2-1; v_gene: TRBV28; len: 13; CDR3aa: CASSYPFYNEQFF; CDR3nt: TGTGCCAGCAGTTACCCTTTCTACAATGAGCAGTTCTTC
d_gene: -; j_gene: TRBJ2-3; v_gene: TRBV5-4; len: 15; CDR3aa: CASSLTSGAADTQYF; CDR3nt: TGTGCCAGCAGCTTAACGTCGGGGGCCGCAGATACGCAGTATTTT
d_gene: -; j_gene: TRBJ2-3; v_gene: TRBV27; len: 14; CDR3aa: CASSADRITDTQYF; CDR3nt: TGTGCCAGCAGTGCCGACAGAATCACAGATACGCAGTATTTT
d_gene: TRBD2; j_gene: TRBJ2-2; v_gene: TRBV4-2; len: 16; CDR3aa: CASTPQAGKNTGELFF; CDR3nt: TGTGCCAGCACCCCACAAGCGGGAAAGAACACCGGGGAGCTGTTTTTT
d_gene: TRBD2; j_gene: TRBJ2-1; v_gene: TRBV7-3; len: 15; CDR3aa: CASSRLAGLNNEQFF; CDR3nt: TGTGCCAGCAGCCGACTAGCGGGATTGAATAATGAGCAGTTCTTC
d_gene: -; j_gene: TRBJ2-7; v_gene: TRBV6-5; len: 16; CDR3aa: CASSFTPATPSYEQYF; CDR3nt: TGTGCCAGCAGTTTCACACCGGCTACGCCTTCCTACGAGCAGTACTTC
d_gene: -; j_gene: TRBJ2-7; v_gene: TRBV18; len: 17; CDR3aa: CASSPKKGDQGTYEQYF; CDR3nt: TGTGCCAGCTCACCAAAAAAGGGAGATCAGGGGACCTACGAGCAGTACTTC
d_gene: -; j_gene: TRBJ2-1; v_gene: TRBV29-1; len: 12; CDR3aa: CSVEGGGNEQFF; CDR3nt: TGCAGCGTTGAAGGGGGCGGCAATGAGCAGTTCTTC